The following is a T cell receptor (beta chain) sequence with its context. What it binds is unknown. The data stem from a study of OX40 agonist ivuxolimab in advanced cancers. The CDR3 is 11 residues long. The germline gives CDR1 SEHNR, CDR2 FQNEAQ (reference sequence). Trimming cost V 10 bases and J 5 bases; bases outside gene matches: 5. Study-wide results and caveats: Partial responders receiving 0.1-3.0 mg/kg showed among the lowest clonal expansion.

Data came from immunoSEQ multiplex PCR; TCRdb stores just in-frame clones and leaves some out. This sample has 25,000 to 35,000 clones, with 75% to 90% found just once. The input for sequencing was CD4+ or CD8+ T cells sorted from blood, taken in a trial of the OX40 agonist ivuxolimab. This sequence originates from an adult with an advanced solid tumor such as melanoma, head and neck, liver or kidney cancer. The rearrangement joins TRBV7-9 to TRBJ2-7; 7 bases are shared with TRBD1. The CDR3 DNA follows: TGTGCCACCACAGGGGCCCACGAGCAGTACTTC. Translation gives CATTGAHEQYF.